Shown below are 17 T cell receptor beta chains from a single sample sequenced in a study of blood T cell repertoires in COVID-19. Measured with immunoSEQ multiplex PCR; TCRdb has only the in-frame clones, and not every one. The sample records 230,000 or so clones, approximately 81% being singletons. The sample taken for sequencing was peripheral blood. These TCRs come from a man younger than 45 with active or convalescent COVID-19.

V usage is TRBV19 and J usage is TRBJ1-5, with TRBD1 matching 8 bases. This CDR3 has 16 residues. After removal of 3 bases from V and 7 bases from J, the junction contained 11 bases not matched to a gene. Germline V gives CDR1 LNHDA, CDR2 SQIVND (reference sequence). DNA for the CDR3: TGTGCCAGTAGTATGGGGTCAGGGGGCGGGGGACAGCCCCAGCATTTT. Translation gives CASSMGSGGGGQPQHF.

This sequence joins TRBV5-4 and TRBJ2-5, with TRBD2 as a possible D gene (6 bases). CDR3 length equals 13 residues. CDR1 SGHNT and CDR2 YYREEE come from the germline V gene (reference sequence). V was shortened by 3 bases and J by 2 bases, with 8 bases between the two germline ends. The chain's CDR3 is CASSSGTQETQYF. CDR3 in DNA: TGTGCCAGCAGCTCCGGGACTCAAGAGACCCAGTACTTC.

The chain uses TRBV30 and TRBJ2-7; 9 positions match TRBD1. Germline V gene lookup returns CDR1 GTSNPN and CDR2 SVGIG (reference sequence). The CDR3 consists of 15 residues. After removal of 2 bases from V and 2 bases from J, the junction contained 7 bases not matched to a gene. The CDR3 DNA follows: TGTGCCTGGAGTCCCCCGGGGACAGGGCCCTACGAGCAGTACTTC. Its protein is CAWSPPGTGPYEQYF.

The CDR3 DNA reads TGTGCCAGCAGCAGGGACCAAGAGACCCAGTACTTC. Its translation is CASSRDQETQYF. This chain links TRBV2 with TRBJ2-5; a weak D match, TRBD1 (5 bases). Trimming took 6 bases from V and 0 from J, leaving 5 bases between them. This CDR3 is 12 amino acids long. Germline lookup yields CDR1 SNHLY and CDR2 FYNNEI.

This clone was observed a single time. The chain is built from TRBV7-2 and TRBJ1-2; 7 bases are a match to TRBD1. J lost 2 bases, V lost 1 base, and 4 bases had no gene match. Germline assignment: CDR1 SGHTA and CDR2 FQGNSA. The CDR3 is made up of 15 amino acids. The CDR3 DNA follows: TGTGCCAGCAGCTTAGGCCCGACAGGGAACTATGGCTACACCTTC. It specifies CASSLGPTGNYGYTF.

The gene calls are TRBV9 and TRBJ2-1; 7 bases match TRBD2. CDR1 and CDR2 (germline): SGDLS, YYNGEE. Trimming took 0 bases from V and 9 from J; bases not matched to a gene: 12. CDR3 length: 16 residues. The CDR3, as DNA: TGTGCCAGCAGCGTAGACCTGGGGGAGGGTTTGAGTGAGCAGTTCTTC. Translating gives CASSVDLGEGLSEQFF.

This clone was found once. V and J are TRBV5-1 and TRBJ1-5; the D is unclear. This CDR3 comprises 15 residues. The V gene lost 1 base and the J gene lost 0 bases, with 8 bases spanning the gap. CDR1 is SGHRS, CDR2 YFSETQ, per germline. For the CDR3, the DNA is TGCGCCAGCAGCTTGTACGGGGATAGCAATCAGCCCCAGCATTTT. Protein sequence: CASSLYGDSNQPQHF.

The rearrangement links TRBV4-1 to TRBJ2-2, with D maybe TRBD2 (7 bases). The CDR3 is made up of 18 amino acids. Trimming stripped 1 base from V and 5 bases from J, with 20 bases between. Germline V gives CDR1 MGHRA, CDR2 YSYEKL. The CDR3 loop is CASSQGSRGALGTGELFF. CDR3 nucleotides: TGCGCCAGCAGCCAAGGGTCACGGGGGGCGCTGGGTACCGGGGAGCTGTTTTTT.

V usage is TRBV28 and J usage is TRBJ1-1, with D possibly being TRBD1 (5 bases). V was cut by 6 bases and J by 7 bases, with 15 bases left in between. The CDR3 is 13 amino acids. From germline, CDR1 is MDHEN and CDR2 SYDVKM. CDR3: CASSLDGGGEAFF. DNA of the CDR3: TGTGCCAGCAGCTTGGACGGCGGGGGTGAAGCTTTCTTT.

In its sample, this clone was seen a few times. V usage is TRBV5-5 and J usage is TRBJ2-1, with 10 bases fitting TRBD1. Germline V CDR1 and CDR2: SGHKS, YYEKEE (reference sequence). The CDR3 runs to 13 residues. J lost 6 bases, V lost 7 bases, and 4 bases had no gene match. The CDR3 region is CASAGTGANEQFF. The CDR3 DNA follows: TGTGCCAGCGCCGGGACAGGGGCCAATGAGCAGTTCTTC.

CDR3 protein: CATSGQGSYGYTF. Written as DNA, the CDR3 is TGTGCCACCTCAGGGCAGGGAAGCTATGGCTACACCTTC. The chain combines TRBV28 with TRBJ1-2; D is possibly TRBD1 (5 bases). The CDR3 extends over 13 amino acids. V was shortened by 10 bases and J by 4 bases, with 16 bases between the two germline ends. Germline-derived CDR1 and CDR2 are MDHEN and SYDVKM.

CDR3 nucleotides: TGTGCCACCAGTGCTGGGCACGGCTTCGATACGCAGTATTTT. Translated, it gives CATSAGHGFDTQYF. The rearrangement links TRBV24-1 to TRBJ2-3, with D hard to call. Germline V gene data show CDR1 as KGHDR and CDR2 as SFDVKD. CDR3 length equals 14 residues. Trimming cost V 5 bases and J 6 bases, with 14 bases left between them.

This chain connects TRBV4-2 to TRBJ1-4; 8 bases align to TRBD1. The CDR3 contains 16 residues. Trimming at V came to 6 bases and at J to 6 bases, leaving 12 bases not matched to a gene. Germline CDR1 and CDR2: LGHNA and YNFKEQ. CDR3 nucleotides: TGTGCCAGCAGGGCCGCCGCGACAGGGGAAGATGAAAAACTGTTTTTT. Translation: CASRAAATGEDEKLFF.

The CDR3 DNA reads as TGCGCCAGCAGCCAGCTTTCCACCGGGACACCACGACCACCCCTCCACTTT. Its protein product is CASSQLSTGTPRPPLHF. V usage is TRBV4-1 and J usage is TRBJ1-6; D perhaps matches TRBD1 (6 bases). The V end was cut by 3 bases, the J end by 11 bases, with 23 bases between. This CDR3 spans 17 amino acids. Germline-derived CDR1 and CDR2 are MGHRA and YSYEKL.

J is TRBJ1-5 and V is TRBV7-2; D not certain. Germline V gene lookup returns CDR1 SGHTA and CDR2 FQGNSA. V lost 6 bases, J lost 6 bases, and 15 bases lay in between. This CDR3 has 14 amino acids. The DNA of the CDR3 is TGTGCCAGCAGGAAGGCAGATCGGGGTCAGCCCCAGCATTTT. As protein: CASRKADRGQPQHF.

V and J are TRBV4-1 and TRBJ2-5; 9 nucleotides agree with TRBD2. The CDR3 covers 21 residues. Unmatched junction bases numbered 22, after V lost 2 bases and J lost 3 bases. The germline CDR1 and CDR2 sequences are MGHRA and YSYEKL. CDR3 sequence reads: CASSQTLLAGSYKGGEETQYF. The CDR3 DNA is TGCGCCAGCAGCCAAACGCTCCTAGCGGGGAGTTATAAAGGGGGGGAAGAGACCCAGTACTTC.

The chain carries TRBV2 and TRBJ1-6; D not certain. In germline, CDR1 is SNHLY, CDR2 FYNNEI. V was trimmed by 6 bases and J by 9 bases, leaving 12 bases between them. The CDR3 is 13 residues long. The CDR3: CASRRGNSSPLHF. CDR3 DNA: TGTGCCAGCAGGCGGGGAAACAGTTCACCCCTCCACTTT.